The following is a T cell receptor beta chain sequence with its context. Data came from immunoSEQ multiplex PCR; TCRdb stores just in-frame clones and leaves some out. This table has some 260,000 clones, 70% to 85% appearing once. V was clipped by 0 bases and J by 10 bases, with 10 bases between them. Germline V gene lookup returns CDR1 GTSNPN and CDR2 SVGIG (reference sequence). The CDR3 sequence is 12 residues long. This sample was included in a study of blood T cell repertoires in COVID-19. The genes are TRBV30 and TRBJ1-5; D is ambiguous. The sample was peripheral blood. This sequence was found in an elderly woman with active or convalescent COVID-19. CDR3 residues: CAWSVAGGPQHF. DNA for the CDR3: TGTGCCTGGAGTGTAGCAGGAGGCCCCCAGCATTTT.